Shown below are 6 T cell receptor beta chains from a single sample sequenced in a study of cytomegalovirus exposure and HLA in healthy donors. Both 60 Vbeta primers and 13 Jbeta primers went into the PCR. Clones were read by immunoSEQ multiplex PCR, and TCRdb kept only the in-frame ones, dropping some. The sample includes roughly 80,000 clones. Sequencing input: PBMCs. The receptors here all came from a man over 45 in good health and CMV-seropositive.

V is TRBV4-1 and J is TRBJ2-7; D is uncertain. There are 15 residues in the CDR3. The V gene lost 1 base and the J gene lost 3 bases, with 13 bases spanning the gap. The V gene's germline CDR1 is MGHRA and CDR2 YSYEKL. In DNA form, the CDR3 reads TGCGCCAGCAGCCAAGTCAGGCCGGCCCTCTACGAGCAGTACTTC. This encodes CASSQVRPALYEQYF.

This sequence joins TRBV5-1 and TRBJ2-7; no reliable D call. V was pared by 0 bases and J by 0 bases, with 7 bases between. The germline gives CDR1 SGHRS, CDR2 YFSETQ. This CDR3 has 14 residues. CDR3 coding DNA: TGCGCCAGCAGCTTGGAGCCTACCTCCTACGAGCAGTACTTC. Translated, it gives CASSLEPTSYEQYF.

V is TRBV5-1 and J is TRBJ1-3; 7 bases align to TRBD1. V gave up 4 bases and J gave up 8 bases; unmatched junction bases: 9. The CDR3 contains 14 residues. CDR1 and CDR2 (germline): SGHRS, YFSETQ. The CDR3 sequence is CASSPGQPRDTIYF. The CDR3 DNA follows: TGCGCCAGCAGCCCGGGACAGCCCCGGGACACCATATATTTT. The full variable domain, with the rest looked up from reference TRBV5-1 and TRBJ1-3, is KAGVTQTPRYLIKTRGQQVTLSCSPISGHRSVSWYQQTPGQGLQFLFEYFSETQRNKGNFPGRFSGRQFSNSRSEMNVSTLELGDSALYLCASSPGQPRDTIYFGEGSWLTVV.

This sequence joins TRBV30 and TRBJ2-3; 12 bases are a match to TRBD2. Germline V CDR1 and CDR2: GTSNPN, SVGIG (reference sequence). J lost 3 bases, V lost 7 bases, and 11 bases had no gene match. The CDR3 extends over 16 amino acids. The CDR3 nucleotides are TGTGCCTTCAACCCACTAGCGGGGGGAGGTACAGATACGCAGTATTTT. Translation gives CAFNPLAGGGTDTQYF.

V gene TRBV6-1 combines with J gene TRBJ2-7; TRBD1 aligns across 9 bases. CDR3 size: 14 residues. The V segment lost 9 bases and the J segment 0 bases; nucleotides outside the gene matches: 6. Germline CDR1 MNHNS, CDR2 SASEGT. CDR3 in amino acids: CASRTGVTSYEQYF. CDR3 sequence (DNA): TGTGCCAGTCGGACAGGGGTTACCTCCTACGAGCAGTACTTC.

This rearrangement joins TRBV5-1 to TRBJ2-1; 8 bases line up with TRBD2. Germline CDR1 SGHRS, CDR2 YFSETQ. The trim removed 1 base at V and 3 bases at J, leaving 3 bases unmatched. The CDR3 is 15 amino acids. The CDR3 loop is CASSLILAVYNEQFF. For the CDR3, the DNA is TGCGCCAGCAGCTTGATACTAGCGGTCTACAATGAGCAGTTCTTC.